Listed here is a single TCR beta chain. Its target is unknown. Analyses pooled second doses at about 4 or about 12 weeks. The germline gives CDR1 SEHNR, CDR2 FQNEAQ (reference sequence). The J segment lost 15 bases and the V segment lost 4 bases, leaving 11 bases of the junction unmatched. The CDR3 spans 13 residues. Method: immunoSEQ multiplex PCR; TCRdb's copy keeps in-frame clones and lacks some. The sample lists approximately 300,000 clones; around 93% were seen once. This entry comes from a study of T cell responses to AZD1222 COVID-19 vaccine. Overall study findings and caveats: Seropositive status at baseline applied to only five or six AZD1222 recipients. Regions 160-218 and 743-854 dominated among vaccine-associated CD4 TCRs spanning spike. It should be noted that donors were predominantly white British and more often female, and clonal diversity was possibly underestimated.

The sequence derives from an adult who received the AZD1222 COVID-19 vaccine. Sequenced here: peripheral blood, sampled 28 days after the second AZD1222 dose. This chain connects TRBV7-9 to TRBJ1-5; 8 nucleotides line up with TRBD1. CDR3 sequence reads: CASSSDRDRTGHF. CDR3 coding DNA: TGTGCCAGCAGCTCCGACCGGGACAGGACTGGGCATTTT.